The rows below give T cell receptor beta chains drawn from one sample of a study of T cell responses to AZD1222 COVID-19 vaccine. Method: immunoSEQ multiplex PCR; TCRdb's copy keeps in-frame clones and lacks some. Here the sample spans 140,000 to 150,000 clones, about nine tenths being singletons. The sequenced sample was peripheral blood, obtained on day 0 of AZD1222 vaccination. The origin of the receptors is an adult in good health. The CDR3 runs from the conserved cysteine through the conserved F or W. D genes are given only for firm matches. The size field is filled for only some rows; it gives once, few, many or a size class.

TRBJ1-4 | - | TRBV28 | - | CASKTPQGINEKLFF | TGTGCCAGCAAAACTCCTCAGGGGATTAATGAAAAACTGTTTTTT
TRBJ1-1 | - | TRBV28 | - | CASSPTLGAGGDTEAFF | TGTGCCAGCAGCCCTACCCTCGGCGCGGGAGGGGACACTGAAGCTTTCTTT
TRBJ2-7 | TRBD1 | TRBV7-9 | - | CASSWGDRRYEQYF | TGTGCCAGCAGCTGGGGGGACAGGAGGTACGAGCAGTACTTC
TRBJ1-1 | - | TRBV11-3 | - | CASSLDGPQGTEAFF | TGTGCCAGCAGCTTAGATGGTCCACAGGGCACTGAAGCTTTCTTT
TRBJ2-2 | - | TRBV29-1 | few | CSVEVTRFQDTGELFF | TGCAGCGTTGAAGTTACAAGGTTTCAGGACACCGGGGAGCTGTTTTTT
TRBJ1-1 | - | TRBV9 | - | CASSVVRGEGAFF | TGTGCCAGCAGCGTAGTCCGAGGGGAAGGGGCTTTCTTT
TRBJ1-6 | - | TRBV3-1/TRBV3-2 | few | CASSPDTYSPLHF | TGTGCCAGCAGCCCAGACACCTATTCACCCCTCCACTTT
TRBJ1-1 | TRBD1 | TRBV27 | - | CASSLGGRTGNTEAFF | TGTGCCAGCAGTTTGGGTGGGCGGACAGGGAACACTGAAGCTTTCTTT
TRBJ2-2 | - | TRBV3-1/TRBV3-2 | - | CASSRTGTNTGELFF | TGTGCCAGCAGCCGGACCGGGACTAACACCGGGGAGCTGTTTTTT
TRBJ2-2 | TRBD1 | TRBV7-2 | - | CASSPRDRPTGELFF | TGTGCCAGCAGCCCCCGGGACAGACCCACCGGGGAGCTGTTTTTT
TRBJ1-3 | - | TRBV19 | - | CASSGTVGNTIYF | TGTGCCAGTTCCGGGACCGTCGGAAACACCATATATTTT
TRBJ1-1 | - | TRBV27 | - | CASRGGIPNTEAFF | TGTGCCAGCAGAGGGGGGATACCGAACACTGAAGCTTTCTTT
TRBJ1-2 | - | TRBV6-5 | - | CASSYSGALYGYTF | TGTGCCAGCAGTTACTCCGGTGCCCTCTATGGCTACACCTTC
TRBJ2-1 | - | TRBV10-3 | - | CAIRSTSPYNEQFF | TGTGCCATCCGCTCGACGAGCCCCTACAATGAGCAGTTCTTC
TRBJ2-5 | - | TRBV20-1 | - | CSARRLETQYF | TGCAGTGCTAGACGGCTGGAGACCCAGTACTTC
TRBJ2-1 | TRBD2 | TRBV7-8 | - | CASSLGSGVYNEQFF | TGTGCCAGCAGCTTAGGTAGCGGGGTCTACAATGAGCAGTTCTTC
TRBJ2-5 | - | TRBV5-1 | - | CASSMEGETQYF | TGCGCCAGCAGCATGGAGGGGGAGACCCAGTACTTC
TRBJ1-1 | TRBD1 | TRBV28 | few | CASSHTGTGSTEAFF | TGTGCCAGCAGCCATACCGGGACAGGGAGTACTGAAGCTTTCTTT
TRBJ2-1 | TRBD1 | TRBV5-1 | once | CASSRTGDSYNEQFF | TGCGCCAGCAGCCGGACAGGGGACTCCTACAATGAGCAGTTCTTC
TRBJ2-1 | - | TRBV9 | - | CASSVGHTHNEQFF | TGTGCCAGCAGCGTAGGGCACACCCACAATGAGCAGTTCTTC
TRBJ1-4 | TRBD1 | TRBV5-1 | - | CASSFEFGTATNEKLFF | TGCGCCAGCAGCTTCGAGTTCGGGACAGCAACTAATGAAAAACTGTTTTTT
TRBJ2-2 | - | TRBV5-1 | - | CASSLRPGTATGELFF | TGCGCCAGCAGCTTGCGACCCGGGACGGCCACCGGGGAGCTGTTTTTT
TRBJ2-5 | - | TRBV7-9 | - | CASSLVWGSETQYF | TGTGCCAGCAGCTTAGTTTGGGGTTCAGAGACCCAGTACTTC
TRBJ1-1 | TRBD1 | TRBV18 | - | CASSLGQGDTEAFF | TGTGCCAGCTCGCTTGGACAGGGTGACACTGAAGCTTTCTTT
TRBJ1-2 | - | TRBV4-1 | - | CASSQDPIAAYGYTF | TGCGCCAGCAGCCAAGATCCCATAGCGGCTTATGGCTACACCTTC
TRBJ1-1 | - | TRBV5-6 | - | CASSLGGSNTEAFF | TGTGCCAGCAGCTTGGGGGGTTCCAACACTGAAGCTTTCTTT
TRBJ1-1 | - | TRBV5-8 | - | CASSTGTRWTEAFF | TGTGCCAGCAGCACCGGGACCCGGTGGACTGAAGCTTTCTTT
TRBJ1-2 | - | TRBV7-9 | once | CASSLRSGRGYGYTF | TGTGCCAGCAGCTTAAGGTCGGGGCGCGGCTATGGCTACACCTTC
TRBJ1-1 | - | TRBV5-1 | - | CASSFGRALNTEAFF | TGCGCCAGCAGCTTCGGGAGGGCCTTGAACACTGAAGCTTTCTTT
TRBJ1-1 | TRBD1 | TRBV15 | - | CATSGLGQAVAAFF | TGTGCCACCAGCGGATTAGGACAGGCGGTGGCGGCTTTCTTT
TRBJ1-2 | - | TRBV12-3/TRBV12-4 | - | CASSSGYYGYTF | TGTGCCAGCAGTTCAGGGTACTATGGCTACACCTTC
TRBJ1-1 | - | TRBV5-1 | - | CASRQPNTEAFF | TGCGCCAGCCGCCAGCCGAACACTGAAGCTTTCTTT
TRBJ1-5 | - | TRBV5-1 | - | CASSLEDMNQPQHF | TGCGCCAGCAGCTTGGAGGACATGAATCAGCCCCAGCATTTT
TRBJ1-5 | TRBD1 | TRBV6-1 | - | CASSEHRGNQPQHF | TGTGCCAGCAGTGAACACAGGGGTAATCAGCCCCAGCATTTT
TRBJ1-2 | - | TRBV28 | - | CASSKGGPIYGYTF | TGTGCCAGTTCGAAGGGGGGACCGATCTATGGCTACACCTTC
TRBJ1-4 | TRBD1 | TRBV5-1 | - | CASSLGQGSSNEKLFF | TGCGCCAGCAGCTTGGGACAGGGGAGCTCTAATGAAAAACTGTTTTTT
TRBJ2-1 | - | TRBV14 | once | CASSQDFHNEQFF | TGTGCCAGCAGCCAAGACTTTCATAATGAGCAGTTCTTC
TRBJ1-2 | - | TRBV6-5 | - | CASSPTGLGYTF | TGTGCCAGCAGTCCTACAGGGTTGGGCTACACCTTC
TRBJ2-7 | TRBD1 | TRBV5-4 | - | CASSLGRDRYYEQYF | TGTGCCAGCAGCTTGGGCCGGGACAGATACTACGAGCAGTACTTC